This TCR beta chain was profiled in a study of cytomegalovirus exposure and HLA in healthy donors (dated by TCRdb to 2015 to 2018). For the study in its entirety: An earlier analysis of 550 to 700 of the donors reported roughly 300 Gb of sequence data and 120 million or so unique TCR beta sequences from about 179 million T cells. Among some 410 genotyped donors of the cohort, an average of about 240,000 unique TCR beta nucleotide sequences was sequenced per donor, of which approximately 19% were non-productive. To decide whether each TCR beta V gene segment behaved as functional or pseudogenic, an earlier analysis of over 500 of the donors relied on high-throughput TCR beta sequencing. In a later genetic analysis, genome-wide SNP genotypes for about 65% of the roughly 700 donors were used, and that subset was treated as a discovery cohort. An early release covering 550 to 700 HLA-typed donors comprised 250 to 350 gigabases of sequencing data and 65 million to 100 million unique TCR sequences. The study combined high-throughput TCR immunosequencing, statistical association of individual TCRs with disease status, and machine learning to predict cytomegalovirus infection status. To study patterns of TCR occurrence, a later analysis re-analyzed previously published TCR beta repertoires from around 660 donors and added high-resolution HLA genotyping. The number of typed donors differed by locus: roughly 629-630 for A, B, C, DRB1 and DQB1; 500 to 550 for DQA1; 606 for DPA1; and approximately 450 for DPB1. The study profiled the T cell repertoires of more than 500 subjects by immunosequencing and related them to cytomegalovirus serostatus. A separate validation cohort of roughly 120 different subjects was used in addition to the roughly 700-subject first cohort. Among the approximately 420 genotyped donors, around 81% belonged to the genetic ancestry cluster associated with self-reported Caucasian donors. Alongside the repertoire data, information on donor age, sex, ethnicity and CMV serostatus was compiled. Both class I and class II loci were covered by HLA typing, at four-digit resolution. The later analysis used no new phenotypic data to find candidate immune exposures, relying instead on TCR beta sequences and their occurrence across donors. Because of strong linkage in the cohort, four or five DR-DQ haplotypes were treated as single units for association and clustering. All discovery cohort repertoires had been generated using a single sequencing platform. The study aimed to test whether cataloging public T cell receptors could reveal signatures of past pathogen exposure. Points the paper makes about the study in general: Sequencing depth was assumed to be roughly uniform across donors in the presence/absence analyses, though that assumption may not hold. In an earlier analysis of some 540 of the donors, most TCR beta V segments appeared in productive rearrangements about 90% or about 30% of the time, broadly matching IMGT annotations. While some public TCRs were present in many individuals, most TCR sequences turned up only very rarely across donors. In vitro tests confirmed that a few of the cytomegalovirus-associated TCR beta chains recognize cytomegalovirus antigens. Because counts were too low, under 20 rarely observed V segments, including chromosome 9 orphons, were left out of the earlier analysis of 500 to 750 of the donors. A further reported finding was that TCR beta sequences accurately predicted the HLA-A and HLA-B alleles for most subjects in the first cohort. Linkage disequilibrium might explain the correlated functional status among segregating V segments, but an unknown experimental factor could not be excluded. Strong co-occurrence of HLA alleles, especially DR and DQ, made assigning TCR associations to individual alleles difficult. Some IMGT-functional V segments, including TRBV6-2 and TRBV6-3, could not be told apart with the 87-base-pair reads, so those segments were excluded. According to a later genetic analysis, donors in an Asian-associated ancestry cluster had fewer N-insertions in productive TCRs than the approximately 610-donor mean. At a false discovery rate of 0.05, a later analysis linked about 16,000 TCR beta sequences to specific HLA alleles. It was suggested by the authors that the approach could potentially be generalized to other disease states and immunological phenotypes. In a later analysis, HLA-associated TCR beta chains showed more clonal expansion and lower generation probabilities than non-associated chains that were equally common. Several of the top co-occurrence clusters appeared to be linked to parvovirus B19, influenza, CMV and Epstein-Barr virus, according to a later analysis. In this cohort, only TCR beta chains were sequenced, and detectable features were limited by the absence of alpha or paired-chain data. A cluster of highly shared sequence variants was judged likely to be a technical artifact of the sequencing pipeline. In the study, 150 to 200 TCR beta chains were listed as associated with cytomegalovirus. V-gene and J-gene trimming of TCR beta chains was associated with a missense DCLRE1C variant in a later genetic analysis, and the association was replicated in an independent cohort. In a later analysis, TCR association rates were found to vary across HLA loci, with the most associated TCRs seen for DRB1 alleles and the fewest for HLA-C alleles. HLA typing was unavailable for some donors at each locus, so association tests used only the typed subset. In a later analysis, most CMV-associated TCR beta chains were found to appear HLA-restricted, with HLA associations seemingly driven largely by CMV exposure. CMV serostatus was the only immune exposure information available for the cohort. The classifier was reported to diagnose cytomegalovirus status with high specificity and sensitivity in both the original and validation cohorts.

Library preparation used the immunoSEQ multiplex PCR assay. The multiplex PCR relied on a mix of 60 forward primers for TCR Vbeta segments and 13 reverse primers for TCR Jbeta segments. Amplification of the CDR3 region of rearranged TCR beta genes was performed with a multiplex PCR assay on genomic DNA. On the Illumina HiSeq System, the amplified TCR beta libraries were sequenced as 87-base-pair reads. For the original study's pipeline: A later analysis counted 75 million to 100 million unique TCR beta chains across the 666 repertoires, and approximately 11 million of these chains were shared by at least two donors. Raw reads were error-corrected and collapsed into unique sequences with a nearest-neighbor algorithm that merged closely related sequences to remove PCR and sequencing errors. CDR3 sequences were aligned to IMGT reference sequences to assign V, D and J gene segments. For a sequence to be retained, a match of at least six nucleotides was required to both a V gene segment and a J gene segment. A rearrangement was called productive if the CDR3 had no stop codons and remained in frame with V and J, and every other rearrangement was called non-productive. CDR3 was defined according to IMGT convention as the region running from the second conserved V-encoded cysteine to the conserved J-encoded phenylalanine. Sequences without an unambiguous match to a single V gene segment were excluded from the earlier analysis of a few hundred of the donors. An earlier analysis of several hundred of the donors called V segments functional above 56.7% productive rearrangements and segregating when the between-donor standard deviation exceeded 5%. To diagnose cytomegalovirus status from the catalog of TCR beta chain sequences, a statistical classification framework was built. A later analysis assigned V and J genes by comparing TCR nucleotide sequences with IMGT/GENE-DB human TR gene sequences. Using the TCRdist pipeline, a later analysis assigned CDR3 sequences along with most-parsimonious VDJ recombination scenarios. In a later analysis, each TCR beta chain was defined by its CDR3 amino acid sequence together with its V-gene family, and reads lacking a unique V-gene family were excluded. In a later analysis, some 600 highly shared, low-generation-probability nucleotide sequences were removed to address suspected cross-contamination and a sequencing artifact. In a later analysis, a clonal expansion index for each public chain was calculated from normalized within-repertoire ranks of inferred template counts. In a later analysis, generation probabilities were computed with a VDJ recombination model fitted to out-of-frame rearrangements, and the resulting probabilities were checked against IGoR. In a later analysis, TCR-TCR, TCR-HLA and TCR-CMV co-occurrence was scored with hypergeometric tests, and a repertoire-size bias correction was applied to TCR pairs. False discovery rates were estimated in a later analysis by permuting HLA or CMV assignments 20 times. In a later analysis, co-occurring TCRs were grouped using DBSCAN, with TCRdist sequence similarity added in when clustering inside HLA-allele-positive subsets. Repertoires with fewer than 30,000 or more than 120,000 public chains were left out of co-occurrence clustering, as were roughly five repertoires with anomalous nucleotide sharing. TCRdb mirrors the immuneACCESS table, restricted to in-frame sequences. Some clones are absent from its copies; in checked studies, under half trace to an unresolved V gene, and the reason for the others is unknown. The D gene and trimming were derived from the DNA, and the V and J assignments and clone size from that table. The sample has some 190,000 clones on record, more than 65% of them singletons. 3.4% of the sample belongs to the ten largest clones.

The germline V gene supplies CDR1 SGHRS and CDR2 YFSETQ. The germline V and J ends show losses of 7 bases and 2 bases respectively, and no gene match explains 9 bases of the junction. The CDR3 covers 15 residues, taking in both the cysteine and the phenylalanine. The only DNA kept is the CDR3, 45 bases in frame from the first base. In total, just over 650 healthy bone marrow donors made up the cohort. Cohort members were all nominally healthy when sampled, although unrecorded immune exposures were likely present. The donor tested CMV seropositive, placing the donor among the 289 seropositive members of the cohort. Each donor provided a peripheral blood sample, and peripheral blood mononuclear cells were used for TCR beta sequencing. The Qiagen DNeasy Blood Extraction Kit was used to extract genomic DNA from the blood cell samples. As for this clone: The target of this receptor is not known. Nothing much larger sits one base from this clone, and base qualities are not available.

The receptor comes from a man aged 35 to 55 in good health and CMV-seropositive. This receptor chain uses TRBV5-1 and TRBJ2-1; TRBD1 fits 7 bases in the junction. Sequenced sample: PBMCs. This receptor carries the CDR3 CASHTPGTAYNEQFF. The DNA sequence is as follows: TGCGCCAGCCATACACCCGGGACAGCCTACAATGAGCAGTTCTTC.